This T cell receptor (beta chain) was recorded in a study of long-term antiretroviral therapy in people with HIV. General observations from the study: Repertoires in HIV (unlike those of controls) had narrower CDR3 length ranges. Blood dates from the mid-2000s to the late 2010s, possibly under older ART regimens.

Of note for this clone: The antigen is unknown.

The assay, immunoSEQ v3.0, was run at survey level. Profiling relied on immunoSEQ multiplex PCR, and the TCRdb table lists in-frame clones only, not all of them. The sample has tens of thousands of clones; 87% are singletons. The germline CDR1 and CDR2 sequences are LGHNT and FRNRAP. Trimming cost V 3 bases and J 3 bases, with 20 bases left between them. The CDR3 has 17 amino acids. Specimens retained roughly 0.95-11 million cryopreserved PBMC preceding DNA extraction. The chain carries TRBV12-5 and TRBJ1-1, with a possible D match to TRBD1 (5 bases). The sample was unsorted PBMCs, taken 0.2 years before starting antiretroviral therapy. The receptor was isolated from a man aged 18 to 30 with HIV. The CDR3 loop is CASGLGGSGMGDTEAFF. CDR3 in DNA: TGTGCTAGTGGTTTAGGCGGTTCGGGGATGGGGGACACTGAAGCTTTCTTT.